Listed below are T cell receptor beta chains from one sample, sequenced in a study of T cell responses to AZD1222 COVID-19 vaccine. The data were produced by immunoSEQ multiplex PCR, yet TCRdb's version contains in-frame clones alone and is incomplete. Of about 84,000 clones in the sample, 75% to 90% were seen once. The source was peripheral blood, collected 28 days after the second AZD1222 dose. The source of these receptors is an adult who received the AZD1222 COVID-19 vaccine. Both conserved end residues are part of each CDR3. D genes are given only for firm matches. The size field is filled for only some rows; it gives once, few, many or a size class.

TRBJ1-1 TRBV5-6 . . TGTGCCAGCACCGTGAATAAGAACACTGAAGCTTTCTTT CASTVNKNTEAFF
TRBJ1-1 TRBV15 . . TGTGCCACCAGCTCCCGTGATATTGCGAACACTGAAGCTTTCTTT CATSSRDIANTEAFF
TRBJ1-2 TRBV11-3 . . TGTGCCAGCAGCTTAGGGGCCTATGGCTACACCTTC CASSLGAYGYTF
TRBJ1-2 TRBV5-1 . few TGCGCCAGCAGCTTGGGAAATCAGGGAAGCGATGGCTACACCTTC CASSLGNQGSDGYTF
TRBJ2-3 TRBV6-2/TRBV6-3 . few TGTGCCAGCAGCGACCGGAGAGATACGCAGTATTTT CASSDRRDTQYF
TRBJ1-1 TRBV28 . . TGTGCCAGCAGTACACGAGCGGGGGGGAATGAAGCTTTCTTT CASSTRAGGNEAFF
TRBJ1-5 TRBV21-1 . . TGTGCCAGCAGCAAAGGACAGGGTAGCAATCAGCCCCAGCATTTT CASSKGQGSNQPQHF
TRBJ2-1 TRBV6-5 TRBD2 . TGTGCCAGCGGTAGCGGGGGGGCATCCGTCAATGAGCAGTTCTTC CASGSGGASVNEQFF
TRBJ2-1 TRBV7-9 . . TGTGCCAGCAGCGGGGGCAGGCGGTACAATGAGCAGTTCTTC CASSGGRRYNEQFF
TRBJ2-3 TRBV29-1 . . TGCAGCGTGCTCCCCTCTCCCTATACGCAGTATTTT CSVLPSPYTQYF
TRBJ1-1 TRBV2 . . TGTGCCAGCAGTGAAAGGGAGGTGACTGAAGCTTTCTTT CASSEREVTEAFF
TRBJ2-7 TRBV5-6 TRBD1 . TGTGCCAGCAGCCTCCAAGACAGGGCCTACGAGCAGTACTTC CASSLQDRAYEQYF
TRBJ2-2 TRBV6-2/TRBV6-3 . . TGTGCCAGCAGCCCCCAAGGTCCCGGGGAGCTGTTTTTT CASSPQGPGELFF
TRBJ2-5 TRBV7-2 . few TGTGCCAGCAGCGCCCAAGGACCGCGGCTTGGGGAGACCCAGTACTTC CASSAQGPRLGETQYF
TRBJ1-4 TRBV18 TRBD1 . TGTGCCAGCTCACCAGCCCGGGGACAGTGGGGGATTTTT CASSPARGQWGIF
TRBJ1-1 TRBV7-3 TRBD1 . TGTGCCAGCAGCAGGGACAGGAACACTGAAGCTTTCTTT CASSRDRNTEAFF
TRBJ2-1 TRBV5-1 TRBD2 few TGCGCCAGCAGCCCGTCCTCCCGTTGGACTAGCGGGAATGAGCAGTTCTTC CASSPSSRWTSGNEQFF
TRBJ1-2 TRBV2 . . TGTGCCAGCAGTTCAGGAGCTTATGGCTACACCTTC CASSSGAYGYTF
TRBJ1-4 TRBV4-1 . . TGCGCCAGCAGCCGGACCATTGGGACACGAGAAAAACTGTTTTTT CASSRTIGTREKLFF
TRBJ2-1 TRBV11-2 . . TGTGCCAGCAGCGTGTACAATGAGCAGTTCTTC CASSVYNEQFF
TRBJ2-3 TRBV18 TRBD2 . TGTGCCAGCTCGGCTCTAGCGGGGGAGGCAGATACGCAGTATTTT CASSALAGEADTQYF
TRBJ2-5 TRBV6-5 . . TGTGCCAGCAGCTCGGGGCTTGCGGGGATAGAAAGGTCGTACTTC CASSSGLAGIERSYF
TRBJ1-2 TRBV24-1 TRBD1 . TGTGCCACCAGCTCAGGGGGCGGATATGGCTACACCTTC CATSSGGGYGYTF
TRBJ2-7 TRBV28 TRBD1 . TGTGCCAGCAGTTTGGGGACAGGGGGAACCTACGAGCAGTACTTC CASSLGTGGTYEQYF
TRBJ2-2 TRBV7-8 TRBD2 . TGTGCCAGCAGCATAACAAGGGAGGGCCTGGGCACCGGGGAGCTGTTTTTT CASSITREGLGTGELFF
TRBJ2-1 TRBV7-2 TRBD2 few TGTGCCAGCAGTGCCCCGGGACTAGCACAAAATGAGCAGTTCTTC CASSAPGLAQNEQFF
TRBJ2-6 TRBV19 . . TGTGCCAGTAGTATAGGGGACGGAAACTCTGGGGCCAACGTCCTGACTTTC CASSIGDGNSGANVLTF
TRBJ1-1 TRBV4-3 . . TGCGCCAGCAGCCAGAGAATGAACACTGAAGCTTTCTTT CASSQRMNTEAFF
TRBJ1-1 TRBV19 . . TGTGCCAGTAGTACGGGCAGCCTGAACACTGAAGCTTTCTTT CASSTGSLNTEAFF
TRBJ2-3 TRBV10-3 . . TGTGCCATCAGTGAGGGGGGCCGGACAGATACGCAGTATTTT CAISEGGRTDTQYF
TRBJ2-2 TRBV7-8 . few TGTGCCAGCAGCTTTCGCTTGTTGGGCGGGGAGCTGTTTTTT CASSFRLLGGELFF
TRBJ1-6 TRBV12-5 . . TGTGCTAGTGGTTTGGCCCATAATTCACCCCTCCACTTT CASGLAHNSPLHF
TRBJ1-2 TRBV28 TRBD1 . TGTGCCAGCATCCGACAGGGGGGTAGAACCTATGGCTACACCTTC CASIRQGGRTYGYTF
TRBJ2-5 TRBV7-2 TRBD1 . TGTGCCAGCAGCTTAGGCTCAGGGGGTCAAGAGACCCAGTACTTC CASSLGSGGQETQYF
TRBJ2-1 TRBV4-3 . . TGCGCCAGCAGCCAAGATTTGGGCCAAGTCTTTGAGCAGTTCTTC CASSQDLGQVFEQFF
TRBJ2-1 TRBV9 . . TGTGCCAGCAGCGTAGCTAACAATGAGCAGTTCTTC CASSVANNEQFF
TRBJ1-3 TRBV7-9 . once TGTGCCAGCAGCACAGGACAGCCTGGAAACACCATATATTTT CASSTGQPGNTIYF
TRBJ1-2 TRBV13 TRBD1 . TGTGCCAGCAGCTCCTCTTACTCCGGGACAGGGACCTACACCTTC CASSSSYSGTGTYTF
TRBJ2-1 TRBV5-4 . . TGTGCCAGCAGCGCACCGGGGGGCAGGGATGAGCAGTTCTTC CASSAPGGRDEQFF
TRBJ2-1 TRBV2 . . TGTGCCAGCAAGTACAATGAGCAGTTCTTC CASKYNEQFF
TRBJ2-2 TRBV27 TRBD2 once TGTGCCAGCAGAGGGACTAGCTTCGGTACAGTTGAGCTGTTTTTT CASRGTSFGTVELFF
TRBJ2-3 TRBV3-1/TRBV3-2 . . TGTGCCAGCAGCCAAGTCCCAGATACGCAGTATTTT CASSQVPDTQYF
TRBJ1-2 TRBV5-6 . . TGTGCCAGCAGCTTGGGACAGGTCTATGGCTACACCTTC CASSLGQVYGYTF
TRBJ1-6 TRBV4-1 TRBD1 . TGCGCCAGCAGACCCACCGAAGGGGGCTCACCCCTCCACTTT CASRPTEGGSPLHF
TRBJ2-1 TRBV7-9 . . TGTGCCAGCAGCTTAATAAGGTTTCGCAATTGGAGCTTCCTTGAGCAGTTCTTC CASSLIRFRNWSFLEQFF
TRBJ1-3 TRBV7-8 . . TGTGCCAGCAGCCCCCCGGGGGGCAGAAACACCATATATTTT CASSPPGGRNTIYF
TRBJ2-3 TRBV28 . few TGTGCCAGCAGTTTAAGTCTTGGACTCGGGGCGGATACGCAGTATTTT CASSLSLGLGADTQYF
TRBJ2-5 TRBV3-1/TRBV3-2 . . TGTGCCAGCAGCCAAGATGGGGGCGGTTTGAGTAAGACCCAGTACTTC CASSQDGGGLSKTQYF
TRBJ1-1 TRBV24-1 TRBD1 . TGTGCCACCAGTGGTCTTACGCAAACAGGGGCCGCTGAAGCTTTCTTT CATSGLTQTGAAEAFF
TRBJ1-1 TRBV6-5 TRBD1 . TGTGCCAGCAGCCGCGACAGGGTGACCACTGAAGCTTTCTTT CASSRDRVTTEAFF
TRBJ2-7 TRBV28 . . TGTGCCAGCAGTTTATCGTCCCCGGGGGCAACCTACGAGCAGTACTTC CASSLSSPGATYEQYF
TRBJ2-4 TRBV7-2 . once TGTGCCAGCAGCTTACCTAAAAACATTCAGTACTTC CASSLPKNIQYF
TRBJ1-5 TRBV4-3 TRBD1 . TGCGCCAGCAGCCTTGACAGGGGAAGGCAGCCCCAGCATTTT CASSLDRGRQPQHF
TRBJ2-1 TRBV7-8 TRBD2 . TGTGCCAGCAGCGAGGGACTAGCGGTGGGTGATGAGCAGTTCTTC CASSEGLAVGDEQFF
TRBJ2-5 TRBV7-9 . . TGTGCCAGCAGCTTGGGGACAAGGCGAGCCGAGACCCAGTACTTC CASSLGTRRAETQYF